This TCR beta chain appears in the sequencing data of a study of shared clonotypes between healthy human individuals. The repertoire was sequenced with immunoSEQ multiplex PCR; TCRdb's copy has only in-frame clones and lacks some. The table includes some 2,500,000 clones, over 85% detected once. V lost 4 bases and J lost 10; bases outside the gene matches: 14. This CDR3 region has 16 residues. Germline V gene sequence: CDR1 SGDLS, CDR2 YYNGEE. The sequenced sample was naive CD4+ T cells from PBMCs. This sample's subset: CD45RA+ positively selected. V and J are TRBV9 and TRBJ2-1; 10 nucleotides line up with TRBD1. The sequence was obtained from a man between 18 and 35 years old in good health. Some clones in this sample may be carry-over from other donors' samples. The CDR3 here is CASSPLPGQGTGEQFF. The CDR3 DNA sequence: TGTGCCAGCAGCCCCTTACCGGGACAGGGGACAGGGGAGCAGTTCTTC.